These T cell receptor beta chains were read from a single sample in a study of blood T cells in healthy people across ages. TCRdb passed the 5' RACE reads through MiXCR, listing each CDR3 protein once. The sample has about 760,000 distinct CDR3 sequences; about 61% are singletons. Input material: blood. The receptors derive from a man between 35 and 55 years old in good health. The CDR3 runs from the conserved cysteine through the conserved F or W. D genes are given only for firm matches. Size tells how often a clone was seen (once, few, many) or the class of an expanded clone, and some rows leave it out.

clone_size j_call d_call v_call cdr3_aa cdr3_nt
. TRBJ2-3 TRBD1 TRBV20-1 CSPSGKVRESDRGRTDTQYF TGCAGCCCCTCGGGCAAAGTTCGGGAATCGGATAGGGGGCGCACAGATACGCAGTATTTT
. TRBJ1-2 TRBD1 TRBV6-5 CASRPRDREVGGYTF TGTGCCAGCAGACCCCGGGACAGGGAAGTTGGTGGCTACACCTTC
. TRBJ1-1 . TRBV20-1 CSARDPLGNTEAFF TGCAGTGCTAGAGACCCCCTGGGGAACACTGAAGCTTTCTTT
. TRBJ2-1 . TRBV29-1 CSGGGQGAYNEQFF TGCAGCGGGGGGGGGCAGGGGGCTTACAATGAGCAGTTCTTC
. TRBJ2-1 . TRBV6-1 CASVAPRTQFF TGTGCCAGCGTCGCGCCCCGGACGCAGTTCTTC
. TRBJ2-7 . TRBV15 CATSQMELGEQYF TGTGCCACCAGCCAGATGGAACTAGGCGAGCAGTACTTC
once TRBJ1-5 . TRBV6-5 CASSQLPTGTNQPQHF TGTGCCAGCAGCCAGTTACCGACAGGAACCAATCAGCCCCAGCATTTT
few TRBJ2-7 . TRBV5-4 CASSRSGDYEQYF TGTGCCAGCAGCCGGAGTGGCGACTACGAGCAGTACTTC
. TRBJ2-7 TRBD2 TRBV7-9 CASSLEGGSGYEQYF TGTGCCAGCAGCTTAGAGGGCGGGAGTGGGTACGAGCAGTACTTC
. TRBJ1-5 . TRBV4-1 CASSQEGSNQPQHF TGCGCCAGCAGCCAAGAGGGGAGCAATCAGCCCCAGCATTTT
. TRBJ2-7 TRBD1 TRBV12-3/TRBV12-4 CASSQGQGDESYEQYF TGTGCCAGCAGTCAGGGACAGGGAGATGAGTCCTACGAGCAGTACTTC
. TRBJ1-1 TRBD1 TRBV5-1 CASSSGQRNTEAFF TGCGCCAGCAGCTCGGGACAGAGGAACACTGAAGCTTTCTTT
. TRBJ2-3 . TRBV6-5 CASSYFQGGTDTQYF TGTGCCAGCAGTTACTTTCAGGGTGGGACAGATACGCAGTATTTT
. TRBJ1-2 . TRBV6-6 CATGANYGHTF TGTGCCACAGGAGCTAACTATGGCCACACCTTC
. TRBJ2-7 . TRBV10-2 CASSESGNTYEQYF TGCGCCAGCAGTGAGTCGGGTAATACCTACGAGCAGTACTTC
. TRBJ2-3 TRBD2 TRBV28 CASSLLFASGATDTQYF TGTGCCAGCAGTTTACTTTTCGCTAGCGGGGCGACAGATACGCAGTATTTT
. TRBJ2-7 . TRBV6-5 CASSSDRRSSYEQYF TGTGCCAGCAGTTCCGACAGGAGGAGCTCCTACGAGCAGTACTTC
few TRBJ1-4 . TRBV29-1 CSGRDDEKLFF TGCAGCGGCCGGGACGATGAAAAACTGTTTTTT
few TRBJ2-1 . TRBV7-2 CASSRTLARGNNEQFF TGTGCCAGCAGCCGAACTCTAGCACGCGGAAACAATGAGCAGTTCTTC
few TRBJ2-5 . TRBV11-2 CASSRGRTETQYF TGTGCCAGCTCCCGCGGCCGCACGGAGACCCAGTACTTC
. TRBJ2-1 TRBD1 TRBV2 CATPRTGQGNEQFF TGTGCCACCCCTAGGACTGGACAGGGCAATGAGCAGTTCTTC
. TRBJ1-2 . TRBV12-3/TRBV12-4 CASSLGKFDSYGYTF TGTGCCAGCAGTTTAGGAAAATTTGACAGCTATGGCTACACCTTC
. TRBJ2-7 TRBD1 TRBV10-3 CAISESRSGGGYEQYF TGTGCCATCAGTGAGTCGAGGTCAGGGGGCGGCTACGAGCAGTACTTC
. TRBJ2-1 TRBD2 TRBV28 CASSFWRDFPGLAGNDEQFF TGTGCCAGCAGTTTTTGGCGGGACTTCCCGGGACTAGCGGGAAACGATGAGCAGTTCTTC
. TRBJ2-5 TRBD1 TRBV6-2/TRBV6-3 CASRRRQGQETQYF TGTGCCAGCAGACGTCGACAGGGCCAAGAGACCCAGTACTTC
. TRBJ2-1 TRBD2 TRBV28 CASSLTGRLTNEQFF TGTGCCAGCAGTTTAACCGGGAGGCTCACCAATGAGCAGTTCTTC
. TRBJ2-3 TRBD2 TRBV27 CASSPSLSTSGGLTDTQYF TGTGCCAGCAGTCCATCCCTCTCGACTAGCGGGGGATTAACAGATACGCAGTATTTT
. TRBJ2-3 . TRBV7-2 CASGRDTDTQYF TGTGCCAGTGGTAGGGACACAGATACGCAGTATTTT
. TRBJ1-1 TRBD1 TRBV27 CASKPVTGQGSWDTSAAFF TGTGCCAGCAAACCCGTGACGGGACAGGGTAGTTGGGACACCTCGGCGGCTTTCTTT
few TRBJ2-1 . TRBV12-3/TRBV12-4 CASSLGASHNEQFF TGTGCCAGCAGTTTAGGGGCTAGCCACAATGAGCAGTTCTTC
few TRBJ2-1 TRBD1 TRBV29-1 CSSDRGGNEQFF TGCAGCTCGGACAGGGGTGGGAATGAGCAGTTCTTC
. TRBJ2-7 . TRBV28 CASSVPSYEQYF TGTGCCAGCAGCGTTCCTTCATACGAGCAGTACTTC
few TRBJ2-7 TRBD2 TRBV29-1 CSAVRTSGRASYEQYF TGCAGCGCTGTCCGGACTAGCGGGAGGGCCTCCTACGAGCAGTACTTC
few TRBJ2-7 TRBD2 TRBV4-3 CASSGIAGAYEQYF TGCGCCAGCAGCGGCATAGCGGGAGCCTACGAGCAGTACTTC
few TRBJ2-7 . TRBV28 CASSQIGEQYF TGTGCCAGCAGTCAAATTGGCGAGCAGTACTTC
once TRBJ2-3 . TRBV4-1 CASSQVALRKDTQYF TGCGCCAGCAGCCAAGTAGCGCTCAGAAAGGATACGCAGTATTTT
. TRBJ1-6 . TRBV20-1 CSVQSAALISPLHF TGCAGTGTACAAAGCGCGGCTTTGATTTCACCCCTCCACTTT
. TRBJ2-7 TRBD2 TRBV27 CASSFSAGAYEQYF TGTGCCAGCAGTTTTTCGGCGGGAGCCTACGAGCAGTACTTC
. TRBJ2-5 TRBD2 TRBV3-1 CASSLLSGRETQYF TGTGCCAGCAGCCTCCTTAGCGGGAGGGAGACCCAGTACTTC
. TRBJ2-6 . TRBV12-5 CASGPPLGAGKAGANVLTF TGTGCTAGTGGTCCCCCACTTGGGGCAGGGAAAGCTGGGGCCAACGTCCTGACTTTC
. TRBJ1-6 TRBD1 TRBV12-3/TRBV12-4 CASTRGTVTRSPLHF TGTGCCAGCACCCGAGGGACAGTAACCCGTTCACCCCTCCACTTT
. TRBJ2-7 . TRBV5-1 CASSVEGNSYEQYF TGCGCCAGCAGCGTGGAGGGGAACTCCTACGAGCAGTACTTC
. TRBJ1-2 . TRBV28 CASSPSDNLGGYTF TGTGCCAGCAGTCCCTCGGACAATTTGGGCGGCTACACCTTC
. TRBJ2-2 . TRBV21-1 CASGKTQVQSGELFF TGTGCCAGCGGCAAAACACAGGTTCAATCCGGGGAGCTGTTTTTT
. TRBJ2-5 TRBD2 TRBV27 CASRKASGRGETQYF TGTGCCAGCAGGAAGGCTAGCGGGAGAGGAGAGACCCAGTACTTC
. TRBJ2-2 TRBD2 TRBV7-9 CASSFRTSGTGELFF TGTGCCAGCAGCTTCAGGACTAGCGGAACCGGGGAGCTGTTTTTT
. TRBJ2-7 . TRBV6-5 CASSSLKDGYEQYF TGTGCCAGCAGTTCCCTGAAGGACGGCTACGAGCAGTACTTC
. TRBJ1-2 . TRBV7-8 CASSSPRGNYGYTF TGTGCCAGCAGCTCCCCCAGGGGAAACTATGGCTACACCTTC
. TRBJ2-3 . TRBV7-3 CASSLTPRSTDAQYF TGTGCCAGCAGCTTAACCCCCAGAAGCACAGATGCGCAGTATTTT
once TRBJ2-7 . TRBV12-3/TRBV12-4 CASSPGVGKDEQYF TGTGCCAGCAGCCCGGGGGTTGGGAAGGACGAGCAGTACTTC
. TRBJ2-6 . TRBV7-2 CASRDSAGANVLTF TGTGCCAGCAGAGACAGCGCTGGGGCCAACGTCCTGACTTTC
. TRBJ2-6 TRBD1 TRBV6-1 CASSEAGTGVFGANVLTF TGTGCCAGCAGTGAAGCCGGGACAGGGGTGTTTGGGGCCAACGTCCTGACTTTC
few TRBJ2-7 . TRBV6-1 CASSEGIGQKRNEQYF TGTGCCAGCAGTGAAGGAATTGGACAGAAAAGGAACGAGCAGTACTTC
. TRBJ1-1 . TRBV7-6 CASSLVRGDWGGLNTEAFF TGTGCCAGCAGCTTAGTTAGGGGGGACTGGGGCGGCCTGAACACTGAAGCTTTCTTT
. TRBJ2-5 TRBD1 TRBV11-1 CASSNLEETGPETQYF TGTGCCAGCAGCAACCTGGAGGAGACAGGGCCAGAGACCCAGTACTTC